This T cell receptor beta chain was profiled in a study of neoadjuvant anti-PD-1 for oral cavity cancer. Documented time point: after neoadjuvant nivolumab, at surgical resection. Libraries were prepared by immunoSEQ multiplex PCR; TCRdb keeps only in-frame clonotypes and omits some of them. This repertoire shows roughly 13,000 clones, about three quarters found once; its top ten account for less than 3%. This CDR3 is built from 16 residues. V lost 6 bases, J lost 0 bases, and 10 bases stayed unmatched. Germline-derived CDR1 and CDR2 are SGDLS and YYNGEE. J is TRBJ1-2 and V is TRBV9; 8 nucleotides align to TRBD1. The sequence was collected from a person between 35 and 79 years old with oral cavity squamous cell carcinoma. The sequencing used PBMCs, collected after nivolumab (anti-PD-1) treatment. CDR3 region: CASTFGQGEANYGYTF. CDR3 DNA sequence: TGTGCCAGCACCTTTGGACAGGGCGAAGCTAACTATGGCTACACCTTC.